A single TCR beta chain is shown here with its context. The data are from a study of blood T cells in healthy people across ages. Primed by a sample-barcoded 5' primer and a J-beta primer mix, a second PCR proceeded for roughly 7 to 11 cycles. TCRdb itself ran the 5' RACE reads through MiXCR, one entry per CDR3 protein. The sample includes hundreds of thousands of distinct CDR3 sequences, 47% of them seen just once. Germline V gene data show CDR1 as MNHEY and CDR2 as SVGEGT. The V end was cut by 2 bases, the J end by 2 bases, with 13 bases between. This CDR3 region has 15 residues. What was sequenced was blood. The receptor was isolated from an elderly man in good health. This sequence joins TRBV6-2 or TRBV6-3 and TRBJ2-7, with no clear D. CDR3: CASSYRPTKTYEQYF. As DNA, the CDR3 is TGTGCCAGCAGTTACCGCCCGACAAAGACCTACGAGCAGTACTTC.